Each of the 5 T cell receptor beta chains below was sequenced from the same sample in a study of OX40 agonist ivuxolimab in advanced cancers. Produced via immunoSEQ multiplex PCR; TCRdb's table is partial and in-frame only. The data show just under 85,000 clones, with around 84% seen just once and under 8% held by the top ten. This specimen was CD4+ or CD8+ T cells sorted from blood, taken in a trial of the OX40 agonist ivuxolimab. Every receptor here comes from an adult with an advanced solid tumor such as melanoma, head and neck, liver or kidney cancer.

This clone came up once. V is TRBV6-1 and J is TRBJ1-2, with 7 nucleotides matching TRBD1. V lost 2 bases, J lost 2 bases, and 5 bases stayed unmatched. This CDR3 has 15 residues. Per the germline V gene, CDR1 is MNHNS and CDR2 is SASEGT. CDR3 nucleotide sequence: TGTGCCAGCAGTGAACGCGGGACAGCCAACTATGGCTACACCTTC. Translation: CASSERGTANYGYTF.

The rearrangement links TRBV6-5 to TRBJ1-1; 8 nucleotides agree with TRBD1. Germline values: CDR1 MNHEY, CDR2 SVGAGI. The CDR3 length is 15 residues. V shed 7 bases and J 2 bases; nucleotides not matched to a gene: 9. The DNA of the CDR3 is TGTGCCAGCAATATCTACAGGGGGTCAAACACTGAAGCTTTCTTT. This translates into CASNIYRGSNTEAFF.

The CDR3 bases are TGTGCCAGCAGCACCCGACTAGCGGGACCCTACGAGCAGTACTTC. This codes for CASSTRLAGPYEQYF. V and J are TRBV7-2 and TRBJ2-7; 11 bases are a match to TRBD2. The germline gives CDR1 SGHTA, CDR2 FQGNSA. Unmatched junction bases numbered 5, after V lost 5 bases and J lost 2 bases. This CDR3 has 15 residues.

On this clone: A read error may produce the germline difference seen at one junction end. CDR3 sequence reads: CASSSQGNTGELFF. The DNA of the CDR3 is TGTGCTAGCAGCAGTCAGGGCAACACCGGGGAGCTGTTTTTT. V usage is TRBV7-7 and J usage is TRBJ2-2; perhaps TRBD1 as D (5 bases). The CDR3 sequence is 14 residues long. CDR1 is SSHAT and CDR2 is FNYEAQ in the germline V gene (reference sequence).

The table lists this clone with a few counts. DNA of the CDR3: TGTGCCAGCTCACCTTCCGCCTCTGGGGCCAACGTCCTGACTTTC. It yields the protein CASSPSASGANVLTF. The rearrangement joins TRBV18 to TRBJ2-6; no clear D. The CDR3 sequence is 15 residues long. Trimming stripped 3 bases from V and 0 bases from J, with 6 bases between. CDR1 is KGHSH and CDR2 is LQKENI in the germline V gene.